These 27 T cell receptor beta chains share one sample of origin, sequenced in a study of cytomegalovirus exposure and HLA in healthy donors. Primers included in the PCR were 60 Vbeta and 13 Jbeta primers. Sequencing used immunoSEQ multiplex PCR; TCRdb keeps in-frame clones, though not all of them. Of approximately 150,000 clones listed, nearly 70% are singletons. The sequencing sample was made of PBMCs. These receptors were obtained from a man aged 30 to 39 in good health and CMV-seropositive.

This clone was recorded once. The chain uses TRBV30 and TRBJ2-3, with D maybe TRBD2 (6 bases). Germline V gives CDR1 GTSNPN, CDR2 SVGIG (reference sequence). The length of the CDR3 is 13 residues. V was shortened by 4 bases and J by 4 bases, with 12 bases between the two germline ends. The CDR3 region has the DNA TGTGCCTGGACTAGCGTAATTGCAGATACGCAGTATTTT. This codes for CAWTSVIADTQYF.

This clone was picked up a small number of times. The rearrangement joins TRBV2 to TRBJ1-2, with D uncertain. V was trimmed by 4 bases and J by 7 bases, leaving 13 bases between them. The CDR3 has 13 amino acids. Germline lookup yields CDR1 SNHLY and CDR2 FYNNEI. The CDR3: CASSVLLASGYTF. The CDR3 coding sequence is TGTGCCAGCAGTGTCCTCCTAGCGAGTGGCTACACCTTC.

The chain recombines TRBV9 with TRBJ2-5, with D unclear. Judging by the DNA end, TRBJ2-7 fits better; the J call may be wrong. CDR3 length: 15 residues. CDR1 and CDR2 from the germline V gene are SGDLS and YYNGEE. The CDR3 DNA is TGTGCCAGCAGCGTTGGATCAGGCCTCACCTACGAGCAGTACTTC. It is translated as CASSVGSGLTYEQYF.

The chain carries TRBV19 and TRBJ2-7, with a tentative D call TRBD2 (5 bases). Looked up from germline, CDR1 is LNHDA and CDR2 is SQIVND (reference sequence). Trimming shortened V by 3 bases and J by 0 bases, and 9 bases separated the two germline ends. The CDR3 covers 14 residues. This CDR3 reads CASSIMGSSYEQYF. The DNA of the CDR3 is TGTGCCAGTAGTATTATGGGGAGCTCCTACGAGCAGTACTTC.

This chain connects TRBV5-4 to TRBJ2-1, with TRBD2 identical over 7 bases. Trimming took 3 bases from V and 7 from J; bases not matched to a gene: 7. Germline assignment: CDR1 SGHNT and CDR2 YYREEE (reference sequence). The CDR3 has 14 residues. The CDR3 nucleotides read TGTGCCAGCAGCTCCGGGGAGGGGCGAAATGAGCAGTTCTTC. Protein: CASSSGEGRNEQFF.

The rearrangement joins TRBV27 to TRBJ2-3; D might be TRBD1 (6 bases). With 6 bases removed from V and 3 bases from J, the gap between germline ends came to 10 bases. The CDR3 is 13 amino acids. CDR1 and CDR2 (germline): MNHEY, SMNVEV (reference sequence). The CDR3 reads CASRGQNTDTQYF. CDR3 bases: TGTGCCAGCAGAGGACAGAATACAGATACGCAGTATTTT.

This clone occurred a few times. The V and J genes are TRBV15 and TRBJ1-2; D is possibly TRBD1 (5 bases). This CDR3 comprises 15 residues. Trimming stripped 0 bases from V and 2 bases from J, with 10 bases between. Germline-derived CDR1 and CDR2 are LNHNV and YYDKDF (reference sequence). This CDR3 is CATSRDKGVNYGYTF. In nucleotides, the CDR3 is TGTGCCACCAGCAGAGATAAAGGGGTAAACTATGGCTACACCTTC.

V gene TRBV9 combines with J gene TRBJ1-5; tentative D call: TRBD1 (6 bases). V was pared by 3 bases and J by 2 bases, with 12 bases between. Germline CDR1 SGDLS, CDR2 YYNGEE. This CDR3 region has 15 residues. CDR3 nucleotides: TGTGCCAGCAGCGAAACAGGGAGCCGCAATCAGCCCCAGCATTTT. Translation gives CASSETGSRNQPQHF. The full variable domain, with the rest looked up from reference TRBV9 and TRBJ1-5, is DSGVTQTPKHLITATGQRVTLRCSPRSGDLSVYWYQQSLDQGLQFLIQYYNGEERAKGNILERFSAQQFPDLHSELNLSSLELGDSALYFCASSETGSRNQPQHFGDGTRLSIL.

This clone turned up a few times. The CDR3 protein is CASSRLSGRRNEQFF. In DNA, the CDR3 is TGTGCCAGCAGTAGGCTTTCCGGGAGGAGGAATGAGCAGTTCTTC. The chain uses TRBV28 and TRBJ2-1; 7 nucleotides align to TRBD2. After removal of 5 bases from V and 7 bases from J, the junction contained 11 bases not matched to a gene. The CDR3 spans 15 residues. CDR1 is MDHEN and CDR2 is SYDVKM in the germline V gene.

This clone was counted between two and nine times. The chain has TRBV5-1 and TRBJ2-1, with 7 positions matching TRBD2. Trimming removed 1 base from V and 3 bases from J; junction bases left unmatched: 4. This CDR3 comprises 15 residues. Germline CDR1 SGHRS, CDR2 YFSETQ. In DNA form, the CDR3 reads TGCGCCAGCAGCTTGCCCGGGACTAACTACAATGAGCAGTTCTTC. Its translation: CASSLPGTNYNEQFF.

This clone showed up just a few times. This chain uses TRBV15 with TRBJ2-7; perhaps TRBD1 as D (5 bases). This CDR3 has 15 residues. The V end was cut by 2 bases, the J end by 0 bases, with 11 bases between. Looked up from germline, CDR1 is LNHNV and CDR2 is YYDKDF (reference sequence). CDR3 DNA sequence: TGTGCCACCAGCAGAAGCAAGGGGTACTCCTACGAGCAGTACTTC. Translation gives CATSRSKGYSYEQYF. The complete variable domain, with remaining parts taken from reference TRBV15 and TRBJ2-7, reads DAMVIQNPRYQVTQFGKPVTLSCSQTLNHNVMYWYQQKSSQAPKLLFHYYDKDFNNEADTPDNFQSRRPNTSFCFLDIRSPGLGDTAMYLCATSRSKGYSYEQYFGPGTRLTVT.

The chain is built from TRBV19 and TRBJ1-5; no reliable D call. The CDR3 extends over 17 amino acids. The V gene lost 3 bases and the J gene lost 2 bases, with 17 bases spanning the gap. Per germline, CDR1 LNHDA and CDR2 SQIVND (reference sequence). The CDR3 sequence: CASSIGLRVGGNQPQHF. Here the CDR3 DNA reads TGTGCCAGTAGTATTGGTTTGAGGGTCGGAGGCAATCAGCCCCAGCATTTT.

The gene calls are TRBV5-1 and TRBJ1-1; D unresolved. This CDR3 is built from 14 residues. Looked up from germline, CDR1 is SGHRS and CDR2 is YFSETQ. The V and J ends lost 4 bases and 7 bases respectively, with 17 bases between them. The CDR3 DNA follows: TGCGCCAGCAGCCCGCCTGGAAGGAGTAATGAAGCTTTCTTT. Its protein is CASSPPGRSNEAFF.

The chain joins TRBV2 to TRBJ2-7, with 9 bases aligning to TRBD1. The CDR3 runs 15 residues. V gave up 6 bases and J gave up 2 bases; unmatched junction bases: 8. The V gene's germline CDR1 is SNHLY and CDR2 FYNNEI. Here the CDR3 reads CASRKGTGFPYEQYF. DNA of the CDR3: TGTGCCAGCAGGAAGGGGACAGGGTTTCCCTACGAGCAGTACTTC.

The rearrangement uses TRBV5-1 and TRBJ2-7; TRBD2 matches 7 bases. V was clipped by 0 bases and J by 5 bases; unmatched bases: 5. The V gene's germline CDR1 is SGHRS and CDR2 YFSETQ. The CDR3 consists of 14 residues. In nucleotides, the CDR3 is TGCGCCAGCAGCTTGGGGGAGGGCGTCAACGAGCAGTACTTC. Amino acid sequence: CASSLGEGVNEQYF. Using reference TRBV5-1 and TRBJ2-7 for the parts outside the CDR3, the full variable domain is KAGVTQTPRYLIKTRGQQVTLSCSPISGHRSVSWYQQTPGQGLQFLFEYFSETQRNKGNFPGRFSGRQFSNSRSEMNVSTLELGDSALYLCASSLGEGVNEQYFGPGTRLTVT.

The rearrangement links TRBV7-6 to TRBJ1-4; D call uncertain. The CDR3 covers 15 residues. The V end was cut by 0 bases, the J end by 8 bases, with 13 bases between. Germline CDR1 reads SGHVS; CDR2 reads FNYEAQ. The CDR3 is CASSLAQAPWEKLFF. The CDR3 nucleotides are TGTGCCAGCAGCTTAGCGCAGGCTCCTTGGGAAAAACTGTTTTTT. Full variable domain (missing parts from reference TRBV7-6 and TRBJ1-4): GAGVSQSPRYKVTKRGQDVALRCDPISGHVSLYWYRQALGQGPEFLTYFNYEAQQDKSGLPNDRFSAERPEGSISTLTIQRTEQRDSAMYRCASSLAQAPWEKLFFGSGTQLSVL.

The chain links TRBV4-1 to TRBJ1-4; TRBD1 agrees at 9 bases. The germline V gene encodes CDR1 MGHRA and CDR2 YSYEKL. The CDR3 contains 16 residues. V lost 5 bases, J lost 5 bases, and 9 bases stayed unmatched. CDR3 protein: CASSTSTGTGNEKLFF. The CDR3 region has the DNA TGCGCCAGCAGCACAAGTACCGGGACAGGGAATGAAAAACTGTTTTTT.

This sequence joins TRBV28 and TRBJ1-1; D uncertain. Germline CDR1 MDHEN, CDR2 SYDVKM. Trimming removed 3 bases from V and 1 base from J, with 9 bases in between. This CDR3 contains 14 residues. The DNA for the CDR3 is TGTGCCAGCAGTTTTTCGTCTAGGAACACTGAAGCTTTCTTT. Amino acids: CASSFSSRNTEAFF.

This chain joins TRBV19 and TRBJ2-3, with TRBD2 matching over 11 bases. There are 16 residues in the CDR3. CDR1 and CDR2 (germline): LNHDA, SQIVND (reference sequence). V gave up 4 bases and J gave up 4 bases; unmatched junction bases: 7. CDR3 amino acids: CASSTLAGGVSDTQYF. The CDR3 region has the DNA TGTGCCAGTAGTACCTTAGCGGGAGGGGTATCAGATACGCAGTATTTT.

The rearrangement joins TRBV11-2 to TRBJ2-7; D is perhaps TRBD2 (6 bases). V was shortened by 6 bases and J by 2 bases, with 14 bases between the two germline ends. This CDR3 is 14 amino acids long. In germline, CDR1 is SGHAT, CDR2 FQNNGV. This CDR3 reads CASSRESLTYEQYF. Here the CDR3 DNA reads TGTGCCAGCAGTCGGGAGAGTCTGACCTACGAGCAGTACTTC. Full variable domain (missing parts from reference TRBV11-2 and TRBJ2-7): EAGVAQSPRYKIIEKRQSVAFWCNPISGHATLYWYQQILGQGPKLLIQFQNNGVVDDSQLPKDRFSAERLKGVDSTLKIQPAKLEDSAVYLCASSRESLTYEQYFGPGTRLTVT.

V is TRBV5-1 and J is TRBJ1-4; D is perhaps TRBD1 (6 bases). Trimming left V 4 bases short and J 8 bases short, with 24 bases between. This CDR3 has 17 amino acids. Germline lookup yields CDR1 SGHRS and CDR2 YFSETQ. In DNA form, the CDR3 reads TGCGCCAGCAGCCCACGGACAGAACCACAGCTTGGGGAAAAACTGTTTTTT. It codes for CASSPRTEPQLGEKLFF.

The chain links TRBV5-4 to TRBJ2-7, with D maybe TRBD1 (5 bases). This CDR3 spans 15 amino acids. Per the germline V gene, CDR1 is SGHNT and CDR2 is YYREEE (reference sequence). V lost 2 bases and J lost 2, with 14 bases in between. Here the CDR3 DNA reads TGTGCCAGCAGCTTCGATCAGGGAAGCACCTACGAGCAGTACTTC. As protein: CASSFDQGSTYEQYF.

The rearrangement links TRBV7-2 to TRBJ2-7; 9 nucleotides match TRBD1. CDR3 size: 14 residues. V lost 4 bases and J lost 4; bases outside the gene matches: 5. CDR1 is SGHTA, CDR2 FQGNSA, per germline. The DNA for the CDR3 is TGTGCCAGCAGCTCATACAGGGGGCATTACGAGCAGTACTTC. Its protein is CASSSYRGHYEQYF.

The CDR3 DNA is TGTGCCAGCAGCGCCATCGGGGGGCTGAGCGGGGAGCTGTTTTTT. The encoded protein is CASSAIGGLSGELFF. The chain carries TRBV7-6 and TRBJ2-2, with a tentative D call TRBD2 (7 bases). CDR1 and CDR2 (germline): SGHVS, FNYEAQ. V was trimmed by 5 bases and J by 7 bases, leaving 17 bases between them. The CDR3 covers 15 residues.

With regard to this clone: Relative to the germline gene, one junction end is altered; a read error may explain this. V and J are TRBV30 and TRBJ1-1; D not resolved. The germline gives CDR1 GTSNPN, CDR2 SVGIG (reference sequence). The CDR3 covers 13 residues. Written as DNA, the CDR3 is TGCAAGCAGAAGACGGCATACGACTTTGAAGCTTTCTTT. Protein sequence: CKQKTAYDFEAFF. The variable domain in full, with the rest retrieved from reference TRBV30 and TRBJ1-1, is SQTIHQWPATLVQPVGSPLSLECTVEGTSNPNLYWYRQAAGRGLQLLFYSVGIGQISSEVPQNLSASRPQDRQFILSSKKLLLSDSGFYLCKQKTAYDFEAFFGQGTRLTVV.

The chain joins TRBV19 to TRBJ2-5; 11 bases are a match to TRBD2. The CDR3 extends over 15 amino acids. CDR1 LNHDA and CDR2 SQIVND come from the germline V gene (reference sequence). The ends lost 6 bases at V and 5 bases at J; junction bases unmatched: 8. In nucleotides, the CDR3 is TGTGCCAGTAGCTCACTAGCGGGAGTTTGGGAGACCCAGTACTTC. The encoded protein is CASSSLAGVWETQYF. The full variable domain, completed using reference TRBV19 and TRBJ2-5, is DGGITQSPKYLFRKEGQNVTLSCEQNLNHDAMYWYRQDPGQGLRLIYYSQIVNDFQKGDIAEGYSVSREKKESFPLTVTSAQKNPTAFYLCASSSLAGVWETQYFGPGTRLLVL.

The chain couples TRBV2 to TRBJ2-7, with TRBD1 as a possible D gene (6 bases). This CDR3 is 13 amino acids long. Germline CDR1 reads SNHLY; CDR2 reads FYNNEI. Trimming removed 4 bases from V and 2 bases from J, with 9 bases in between. The CDR3 region is CASSGTDPYEQYF. Written as DNA, the CDR3 is TGTGCCAGCAGTGGGACAGACCCCTACGAGCAGTACTTC.